This is a list of T cell receptor beta chains from one sample in a study of blood T cell repertoires in COVID-19. The data were produced by immunoSEQ multiplex PCR, yet TCRdb's version contains in-frame clones alone and is incomplete. The table includes more than 450,000 clones, around 90% detected once. Source material: PBMCs or T cells enriched from blood (not recorded which). The receptors were sampled from a woman under 30 who had recovered from COVID-19. The CDR3 runs from the conserved cysteine through the conserved F or W. The order of the fields is D gene, V gene, J gene, clone size, CDR3 protein, CDR3 DNA. A D gene is named only where the DNA matches it firmly. Some rows mark clone size as missing; the rest say once, few, many or name a class of expanded clone.

D gene: TRBD2; V gene: TRBV9; J gene: TRBJ2-1; clone size: NA; CDR3 protein: CASSVGLAGNNEQFF; CDR3 DNA: TGTGCCAGCAGCGTAGGGCTAGCGGGGAACAATGAGCAGTTCTTC
D gene: TRBD1; V gene: TRBV5-1; J gene: TRBJ1-5; clone size: NA; CDR3 protein: CASSLTGTGGNQPQHF; CDR3 DNA: TGCGCCAGCAGCTTGACCGGGACAGGGGGCAATCAGCCCCAGCATTTT
D gene: TRBD1; V gene: TRBV11-2; J gene: TRBJ1-2; clone size: few; CDR3 protein: CASSSPDRVGYTF; CDR3 DNA: TGTGCCAGCAGCTCCCCGGACAGGGTAGGCTACACCTTC
D gene: NA; V gene: TRBV3-1/TRBV3-2; J gene: TRBJ1-2; clone size: NA; CDR3 protein: CASSQGGYGYTF; CDR3 DNA: TGTGCCAGCAGCCAAGGCGGGTATGGCTACACCTTC
D gene: NA; V gene: TRBV3-1/TRBV3-2; J gene: TRBJ2-3; clone size: NA; CDR3 protein: CASSLGLVGDTQYF; CDR3 DNA: TGTGCCAGCAGCCTCGGACTGGTTGGGGATACGCAGTATTTT
D gene: NA; V gene: TRBV9; J gene: TRBJ2-3; clone size: NA; CDR3 protein: CASSDTGDTQYF; CDR3 DNA: TGTGCCAGCAGCGATACAGGGGATACGCAGTATTTT
D gene: NA; V gene: TRBV19; J gene: TRBJ2-3; clone size: NA; CDR3 protein: CASTERGEADTQYF; CDR3 DNA: TGTGCCAGTACCGAACGGGGAGAGGCAGATACGCAGTATTTT
D gene: NA; V gene: TRBV5-1; J gene: TRBJ1-2; clone size: NA; CDR3 protein: CASSKDTGQGYGYTF; CDR3 DNA: TGCGCCAGCAGCAAGGATACAGGGCAGGGCTATGGCTACACCTTC
D gene: NA; V gene: TRBV10-3; J gene: TRBJ1-1; clone size: NA; CDR3 protein: CAISEAVTGGLYTEAFF; CDR3 DNA: TGTGCCATCAGTGAAGCGGTGACAGGAGGATTGTACACTGAAGCTTTCTTT
D gene: TRBD1; V gene: TRBV24-1; J gene: TRBJ1-2; clone size: NA; CDR3 protein: CATTRPDRGDYGYTF; CDR3 DNA: TGTGCCACCACCCGCCCGGACAGGGGGGACTATGGCTACACCTTC
D gene: NA; V gene: TRBV7-9; J gene: TRBJ2-5; clone size: NA; CDR3 protein: CASSLAEGKGTQYF; CDR3 DNA: TGTGCCAGCAGCCTCGCGGAGGGAAAGGGGACCCAGTACTTC
D gene: TRBD1; V gene: TRBV14; J gene: TRBJ2-4; clone size: NA; CDR3 protein: CASRDRVGNIQYF; CDR3 DNA: TGTGCGTCCCGGGACAGGGTAGGAAACATTCAGTACTTC
D gene: NA; V gene: TRBV7-9; J gene: TRBJ1-6; clone size: NA; CDR3 protein: CASSFHRPPNNSPLHF; CDR3 DNA: TGTGCCAGCAGCTTCCACAGGCCCCCGAATAATTCACCCCTCCACTTT
D gene: NA; V gene: TRBV27; J gene: TRBJ1-6; clone size: NA; CDR3 protein: CASSLYRQDRSSPLHF; CDR3 DNA: TGTGCCAGCAGTTTATACCGACAGGATAGATCTTCACCCCTCCACTTT
D gene: NA; V gene: TRBV6-6; J gene: TRBJ1-4; clone size: NA; CDR3 protein: CASSQGRANEKLFF; CDR3 DNA: TGTGCCAGCAGCCAGGGTAGAGCTAATGAAAAACTGTTTTTT
D gene: NA; V gene: TRBV19; J gene: TRBJ2-2; clone size: NA; CDR3 protein: CASSNEGLGGNTGELFF; CDR3 DNA: TGTGCCAGTAGTAATGAGGGTCTGGGGGGAAACACCGGGGAGCTGTTTTTT
D gene: NA; V gene: TRBV30; J gene: TRBJ2-2; clone size: NA; CDR3 protein: CAWTGQNTGELFF; CDR3 DNA: TGTGCCTGGACGGGACAGAACACCGGGGAGCTGTTTTTT
D gene: TRBD1; V gene: TRBV5-1; J gene: TRBJ1-6; clone size: NA; CDR3 protein: CASSLKDREGPLHF; CDR3 DNA: TGCGCCAGCAGCTTGAAGGACAGGGAGGGACCCCTCCACTTT
D gene: NA; V gene: TRBV4-1; J gene: TRBJ1-1; clone size: NA; CDR3 protein: CASSQHPQANTEAFF; CDR3 DNA: TGCGCCAGCAGCCAACATCCCCAGGCGAACACTGAAGCTTTCTTT
D gene: NA; V gene: TRBV30; J gene: TRBJ2-2; clone size: NA; CDR3 protein: CAWSPGYTGELFF; CDR3 DNA: TGTGCCTGGAGCCCAGGGTACACCGGGGAGCTGTTTTTT
D gene: NA; V gene: TRBV14; J gene: TRBJ1-6; clone size: NA; CDR3 protein: CASSQEAGDLRALHF; CDR3 DNA: TGTGCCAGCAGCCAAGAAGCAGGGGACCTGCGGGCCCTCCACTTT
D gene: TRBD2; V gene: TRBV7-9; J gene: TRBJ2-1; clone size: once; CDR3 protein: CASSLRSGGVYNEQFF; CDR3 DNA: TGTGCCAGCAGCTTAAGGAGCGGGGGGGTCTACAATGAGCAGTTCTTC
D gene: NA; V gene: TRBV6-5; J gene: TRBJ2-2; clone size: once; CDR3 protein: CASTPFPNTGELFF; CDR3 DNA: TGTGCCAGCACCCCGTTCCCGAACACCGGGGAGCTGTTTTTT
D gene: NA; V gene: TRBV2; J gene: TRBJ2-3; clone size: NA; CDR3 protein: CASSGAGEGTQYF; CDR3 DNA: TGTGCCAGCAGTGGGGCAGGGGAGGGCACGCAGTATTTT
D gene: TRBD2; V gene: TRBV28; J gene: TRBJ2-1; clone size: once; CDR3 protein: CASSLLGGVSYNEQFF; CDR3 DNA: TGTGCCAGCAGTTTATTGGGGGGGGTTTCCTACAATGAGCAGTTCTTC
D gene: NA; V gene: TRBV5-3; J gene: TRBJ1-1; clone size: NA; CDR3 protein: CARSFSRVTEAFF; CDR3 DNA: TGTGCCAGAAGCTTTTCGAGAGTCACTGAAGCTTTCTTT
D gene: NA; V gene: TRBV28; J gene: TRBJ1-1; clone size: NA; CDR3 protein: CASSSYTEAFF; CDR3 DNA: TGTGCCAGCAGTTCGTACACTGAAGCTTTCTTT
D gene: TRBD2; V gene: TRBV30; J gene: TRBJ2-3; clone size: NA; CDR3 protein: CAWRGGSTDTQYF; CDR3 DNA: TGTGCCTGGAGGGGGGGGAGCACAGATACGCAGTATTTT
D gene: NA; V gene: TRBV5-1; J gene: TRBJ1-4; clone size: NA; CDR3 protein: CASSLDSRNEKLFF; CDR3 DNA: TGCGCCAGCAGCTTGGACAGCCGAAATGAAAAACTGTTTTTT
D gene: NA; V gene: TRBV30; J gene: TRBJ2-3; clone size: NA; CDR3 protein: CAWRQGLSTDTQYF; CDR3 DNA: TGTGCCTGGAGGCAGGGGCTAAGCACAGATACGCAGTATTTT
D gene: TRBD1; V gene: TRBV12-5; J gene: TRBJ1-1; clone size: NA; CDR3 protein: CASGSIQGAGNTEAFF; CDR3 DNA: TGTGCTAGTGGCTCCATTCAGGGGGCGGGGAACACTGAAGCTTTCTTT
D gene: TRBD1; V gene: TRBV5-1; J gene: TRBJ1-2; clone size: NA; CDR3 protein: CASGTGDSYGYTF; CDR3 DNA: TGCGCCAGTGGTACAGGGGACTCCTATGGCTACACCTTC
D gene: NA; V gene: TRBV29-1; J gene: TRBJ2-5; clone size: few; CDR3 protein: CSAIFLTGGETQYF; CDR3 DNA: TGCAGCGCTATCTTTTTAACGGGTGGGGAGACCCAGTACTTC
D gene: NA; V gene: TRBV7-2; J gene: TRBJ1-2; clone size: NA; CDR3 protein: CASSLSAGNYGYTF; CDR3 DNA: TGTGCCAGCAGCTTAAGTGCGGGAAACTATGGCTACACCTTC
D gene: TRBD2; V gene: TRBV3-1/TRBV3-2; J gene: TRBJ2-3; clone size: NA; CDR3 protein: CASSPPLAGSTDTQYF; CDR3 DNA: TGTGCCAGCAGCCCTCCCCTAGCGGGGAGCACAGATACGCAGTATTTT
D gene: TRBD2; V gene: TRBV28; J gene: TRBJ2-7; clone size: NA; CDR3 protein: CASILAGSTYEQYF; CDR3 DNA: TGTGCCAGCATACTAGCGGGGTCAACCTACGAGCAGTACTTC
D gene: NA; V gene: TRBV3-1/TRBV3-2; J gene: TRBJ2-7; clone size: NA; CDR3 protein: CASSQGGLEAYEQYF; CDR3 DNA: TGTGCCAGCAGCCAAGGGGGGCTAGAGGCATACGAGCAGTACTTC
D gene: NA; V gene: TRBV15; J gene: TRBJ1-5; clone size: NA; CDR3 protein: CATNQGLNQPQHF; CDR3 DNA: TGTGCCACCAATCAGGGTCTCAATCAGCCCCAGCATTTT
D gene: TRBD1; V gene: TRBV11-2; J gene: TRBJ1-3; clone size: NA; CDR3 protein: CASSRQGAVGNTIYF; CDR3 DNA: TGTGCCAGCAGCCGACAGGGGGCTGTTGGAAACACCATATATTTT
D gene: NA; V gene: TRBV28; J gene: TRBJ1-5; clone size: NA; CDR3 protein: CASSWGQGDQPQHF; CDR3 DNA: TGTGCCAGCAGTTGGGGACAAGGGGATCAGCCCCAGCATTTT
D gene: NA; V gene: TRBV6-5; J gene: TRBJ2-2; clone size: NA; CDR3 protein: CASSFDPQGEELFF; CDR3 DNA: TGTGCCAGCAGTTTTGATCCACAGGGTGAGGAGCTGTTTTTT
D gene: NA; V gene: TRBV9; J gene: TRBJ1-5; clone size: NA; CDR3 protein: CASSVDGASSNQPQHF; CDR3 DNA: TGTGCCAGCAGCGTCGACGGAGCCTCATCCAATCAGCCCCAGCATTTT
D gene: TRBD1; V gene: TRBV29-1; J gene: TRBJ1-1; clone size: NA; CDR3 protein: CSVEDTGAPRNTEAFF; CDR3 DNA: TGCAGCGTTGAAGATACAGGGGCCCCTAGGAACACTGAAGCTTTCTTT
D gene: NA; V gene: TRBV12-3/TRBV12-4; J gene: TRBJ2-7; clone size: NA; CDR3 protein: CASSFQGREQYF; CDR3 DNA: TGTGCCAGCAGTTTTCAGGGGCGCGAGCAGTACTTC
D gene: TRBD1; V gene: TRBV2; J gene: TRBJ1-5; clone size: NA; CDR3 protein: CASRRTGLNQPQHF; CDR3 DNA: TGTGCCAGCAGGCGGACAGGGCTCAATCAGCCCCAGCATTTT
D gene: NA; V gene: TRBV3-1/TRBV3-2; J gene: TRBJ2-2; clone size: NA; CDR3 protein: CASSQDRGGASTGELFF; CDR3 DNA: TGTGCCAGCAGCCAAGATCGAGGGGGGGCGAGCACCGGGGAGCTGTTTTTT
D gene: NA; V gene: TRBV5-1; J gene: TRBJ1-2; clone size: NA; CDR3 protein: CASSLSTDYGYTF; CDR3 DNA: TGCGCCAGCAGCCTTTCGACAGATTATGGCTACACCTTC
D gene: NA; V gene: TRBV19; J gene: TRBJ2-7; clone size: NA; CDR3 protein: CASSIRGEVGSYEQYF; CDR3 DNA: TGTGCCAGTAGTATCAGAGGGGAGGTCGGCTCCTACGAGCAGTACTTC
D gene: NA; V gene: TRBV2; J gene: TRBJ2-1; clone size: NA; CDR3 protein: CASGGYSSYNEQFF; CDR3 DNA: TGTGCCAGCGGAGGGTATAGCTCCTACAATGAGCAGTTCTTC
D gene: NA; V gene: TRBV4-1; J gene: TRBJ1-5; clone size: NA; CDR3 protein: CASSQGLQGGGNQPQHF; CDR3 DNA: TGCGCCAGCAGCCAAGGTCTCCAGGGTGGAGGCAATCAGCCCCAGCATTTT
D gene: TRBD1; V gene: TRBV30; J gene: TRBJ2-7; clone size: once; CDR3 protein: CAWSKAGGYEQYF; CDR3 DNA: TGTGCCTGGAGCAAGGCAGGGGGATACGAGCAGTACTTC
D gene: TRBD1; V gene: TRBV7-9; J gene: TRBJ1-1; clone size: NA; CDR3 protein: CASSLEVKGAAFF; CDR3 DNA: TGTGCCAGCAGCTTAGAGGTCAAGGGGGCAGCTTTCTTT
D gene: NA; V gene: TRBV28; J gene: TRBJ1-1; clone size: NA; CDR3 protein: CASSPGGRDEAFF; CDR3 DNA: TGTGCCAGCTCGCCCGGGGGAAGGGATGAAGCTTTCTTT
D gene: TRBD2; V gene: TRBV10-1; J gene: TRBJ2-7; clone size: NA; CDR3 protein: CASSAGTSGLIRGQYF; CDR3 DNA: TGCGCCAGCAGTGCCGGGACTAGCGGGCTGATTCGGGGGCAGTACTTC
D gene: NA; V gene: TRBV19; J gene: TRBJ1-5; clone size: few; CDR3 protein: CASTEEGQPQHF; CDR3 DNA: TGTGCCAGTACCGAAGAGGGTCAGCCCCAGCATTTT
D gene: NA; V gene: TRBV30; J gene: TRBJ2-5; clone size: NA; CDR3 protein: CAWTASTYETQYF; CDR3 DNA: TGTGCCTGGACCGCTAGCACGTACGAGACCCAGTACTTC
D gene: NA; V gene: TRBV3-1/TRBV3-2; J gene: TRBJ2-7; clone size: NA; CDR3 protein: CASSQAPDEQYF; CDR3 DNA: TGTGCCAGCAGCCAAGCTCCGGACGAGCAGTACTTC
D gene: TRBD1; V gene: TRBV5-6; J gene: TRBJ1-3; clone size: NA; CDR3 protein: CASSSDRGSSGNTIYF; CDR3 DNA: TGTGCCAGCAGTTCTGACAGGGGAAGTTCTGGAAACACCATATATTTT
D gene: NA; V gene: TRBV6-5; J gene: TRBJ1-1; clone size: NA; CDR3 protein: CASLPFQMWTEAFF; CDR3 DNA: TGTGCCAGCCTCCCTTTCCAGATGTGGACTGAAGCTTTCTTT
D gene: NA; V gene: TRBV9; J gene: TRBJ1-1; clone size: few; CDR3 protein: CASSVVGQNTEAFF; CDR3 DNA: TGTGCCAGCAGCGTAGTGGGACAGAACACTGAAGCTTTCTTT